This T cell receptor beta chain emerged from a study of blood T cell repertoires in COVID-19. Study in general: Sites in the United States, Italy and Spain provided acute and convalescent COVID-19 samples. PBMCs, B-cell-depleted T cells, or T cells provided the cDNA or gDNA that made up the material.

Germline V lookup: CDR1 SGHVS, CDR2 FQNEAQ. V was pared by 5 bases and J by 3 bases, with 3 bases of the junction left unmatched. The CDR3 has 15 residues. Participants, about 18 to 100 years old, spanned approximately 26 US areas. Data came from immunoSEQ multiplex PCR; TCRdb stores just in-frame clones and leaves some out. The table has about 250,000 clones, approximately 84% seen once; the top ten hold less than 2%. The chain joins TRBV7-8 to TRBJ2-5, with 13 bases identical to TRBD2. Specimen: PBMCs or T cells enriched from blood (not recorded which). The sequence came from a man aged 35 to 55 who had recovered from COVID-19. CDR3 sequence: CASSPGTSGEETQYF. The CDR3 DNA reads TGTGCCAGCAGCCCCGGGACTAGCGGGGAAGAGACCCAGTACTTC.